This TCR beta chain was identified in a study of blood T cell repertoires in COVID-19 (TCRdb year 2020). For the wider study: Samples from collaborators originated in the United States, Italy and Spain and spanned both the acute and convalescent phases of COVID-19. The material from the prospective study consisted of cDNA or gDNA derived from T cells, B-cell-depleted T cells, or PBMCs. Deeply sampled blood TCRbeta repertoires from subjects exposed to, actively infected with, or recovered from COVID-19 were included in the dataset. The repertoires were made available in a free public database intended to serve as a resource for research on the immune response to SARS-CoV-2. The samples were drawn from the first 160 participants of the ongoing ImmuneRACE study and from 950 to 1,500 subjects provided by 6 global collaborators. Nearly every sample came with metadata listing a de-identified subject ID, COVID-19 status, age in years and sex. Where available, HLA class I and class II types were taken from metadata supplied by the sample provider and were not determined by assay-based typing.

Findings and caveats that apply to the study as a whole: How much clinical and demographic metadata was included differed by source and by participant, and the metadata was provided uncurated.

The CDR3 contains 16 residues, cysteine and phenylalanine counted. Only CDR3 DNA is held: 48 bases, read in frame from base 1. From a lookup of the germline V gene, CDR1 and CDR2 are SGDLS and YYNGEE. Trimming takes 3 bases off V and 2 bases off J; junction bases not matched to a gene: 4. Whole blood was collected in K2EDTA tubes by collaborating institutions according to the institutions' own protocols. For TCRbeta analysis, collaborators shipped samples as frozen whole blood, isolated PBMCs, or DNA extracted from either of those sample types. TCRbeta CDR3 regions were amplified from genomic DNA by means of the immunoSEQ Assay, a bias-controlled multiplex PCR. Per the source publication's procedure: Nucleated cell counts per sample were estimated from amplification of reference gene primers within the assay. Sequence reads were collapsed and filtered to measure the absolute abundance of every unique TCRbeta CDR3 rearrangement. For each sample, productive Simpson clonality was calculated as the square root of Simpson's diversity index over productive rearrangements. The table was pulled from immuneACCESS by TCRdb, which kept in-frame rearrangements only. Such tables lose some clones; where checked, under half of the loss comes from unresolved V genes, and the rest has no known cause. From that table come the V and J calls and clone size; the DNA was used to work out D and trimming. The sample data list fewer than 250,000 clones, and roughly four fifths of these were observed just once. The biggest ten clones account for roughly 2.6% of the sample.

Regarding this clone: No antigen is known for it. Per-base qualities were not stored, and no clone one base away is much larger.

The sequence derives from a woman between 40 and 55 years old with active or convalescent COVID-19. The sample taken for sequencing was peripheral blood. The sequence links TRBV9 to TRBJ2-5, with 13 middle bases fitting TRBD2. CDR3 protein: CASSGQLAGGQETQYF. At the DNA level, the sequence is TGTGCCAGCAGCGGACAACTAGCGGGGGGGCAAGAGACCCAGTACTTC.